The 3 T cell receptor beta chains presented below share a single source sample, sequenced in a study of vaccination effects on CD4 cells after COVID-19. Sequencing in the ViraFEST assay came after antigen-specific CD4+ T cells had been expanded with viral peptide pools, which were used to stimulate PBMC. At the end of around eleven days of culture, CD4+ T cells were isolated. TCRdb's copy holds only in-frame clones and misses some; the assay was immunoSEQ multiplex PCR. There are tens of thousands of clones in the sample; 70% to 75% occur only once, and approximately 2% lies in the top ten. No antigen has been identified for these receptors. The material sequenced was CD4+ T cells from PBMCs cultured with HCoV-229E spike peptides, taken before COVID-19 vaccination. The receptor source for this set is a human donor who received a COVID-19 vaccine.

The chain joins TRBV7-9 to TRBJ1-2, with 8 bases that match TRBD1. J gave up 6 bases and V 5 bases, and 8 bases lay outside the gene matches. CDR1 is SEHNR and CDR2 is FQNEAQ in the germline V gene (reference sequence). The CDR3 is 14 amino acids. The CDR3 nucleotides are TGTGCCAGCAGCCCACAGGACAGGGTACATGGCTACACCTTC. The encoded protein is CASSPQDRVHGYTF. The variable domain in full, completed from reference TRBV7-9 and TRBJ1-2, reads DTGVSQNPRHKITKRGQNVTFRCDPISEHNRLYWYRQTLGQGPEFLTYFQNEAQLEKSRLLSDRFSAERPKGSFSTLEIQRTEQGDSAMYLCASSPQDRVHGYTFGSGTRLTVV.

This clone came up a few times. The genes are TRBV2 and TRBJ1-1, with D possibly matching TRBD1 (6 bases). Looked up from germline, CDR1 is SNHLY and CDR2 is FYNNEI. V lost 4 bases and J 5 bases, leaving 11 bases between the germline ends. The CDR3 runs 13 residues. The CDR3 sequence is CASSVTGNTEAFF. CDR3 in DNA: TGTGCCAGCAGTGTTACAGGGAATACTGAAGCTTTCTTT.

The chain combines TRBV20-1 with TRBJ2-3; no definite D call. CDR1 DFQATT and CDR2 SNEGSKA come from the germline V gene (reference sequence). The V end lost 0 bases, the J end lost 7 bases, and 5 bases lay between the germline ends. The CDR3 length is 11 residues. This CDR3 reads CSARDLNTQYF. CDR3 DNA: TGCAGTGCTAGAGACCTCAATACGCAGTATTTT.